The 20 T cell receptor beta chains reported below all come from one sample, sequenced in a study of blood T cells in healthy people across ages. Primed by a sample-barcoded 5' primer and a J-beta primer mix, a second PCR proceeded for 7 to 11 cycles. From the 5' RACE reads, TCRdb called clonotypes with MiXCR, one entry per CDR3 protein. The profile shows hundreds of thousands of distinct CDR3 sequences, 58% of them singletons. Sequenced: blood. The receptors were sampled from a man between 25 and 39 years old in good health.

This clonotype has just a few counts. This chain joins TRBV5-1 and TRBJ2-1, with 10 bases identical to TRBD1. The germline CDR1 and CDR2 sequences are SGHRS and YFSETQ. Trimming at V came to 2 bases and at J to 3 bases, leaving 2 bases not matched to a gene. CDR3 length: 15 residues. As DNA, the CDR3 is TGCGCCAGCAGCTTTGACAGGGGGCTCTACAATGAGCAGTTCTTC. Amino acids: CASSFDRGLYNEQFF.

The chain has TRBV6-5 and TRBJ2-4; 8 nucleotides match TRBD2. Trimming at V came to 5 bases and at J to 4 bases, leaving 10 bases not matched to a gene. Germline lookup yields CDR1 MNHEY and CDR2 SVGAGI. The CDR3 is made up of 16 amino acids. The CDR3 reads CASSLRGPGGKNIQYF. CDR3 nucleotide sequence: TGTGCCAGCAGTCTTCGGGGTCCGGGAGGGAAAAACATTCAGTACTTC.

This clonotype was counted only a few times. CDR3 loop: CASSFGVGGDVEYF. The CDR3 nucleotides are TGTGCCAGCAGTTTCGGGGTGGGAGGAGATGTGGAGTATTTT. The V gene is TRBV12-3 or TRBV12-4, the J gene TRBJ2-3, with D perhaps matching TRBD2 (6 bases). The germline V and J ends were trimmed by 3 bases and 13 bases, with 20 bases remaining between them. CDR3 size: 14 residues.

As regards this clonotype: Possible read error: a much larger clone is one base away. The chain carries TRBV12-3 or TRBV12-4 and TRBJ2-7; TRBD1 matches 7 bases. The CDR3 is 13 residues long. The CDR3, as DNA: TGTGCCAGCAGTCCCGGGACAGCCTACCAGCAGTACTTC. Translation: CASSPGTAYQQYF.

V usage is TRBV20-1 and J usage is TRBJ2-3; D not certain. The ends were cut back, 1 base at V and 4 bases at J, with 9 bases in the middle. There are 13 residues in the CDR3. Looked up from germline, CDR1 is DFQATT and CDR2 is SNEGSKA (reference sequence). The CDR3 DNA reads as TGCAGTGCTAGAGTGGCTAGTGCAGATACGCAGTATTTT. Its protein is CSARVASADTQYF.

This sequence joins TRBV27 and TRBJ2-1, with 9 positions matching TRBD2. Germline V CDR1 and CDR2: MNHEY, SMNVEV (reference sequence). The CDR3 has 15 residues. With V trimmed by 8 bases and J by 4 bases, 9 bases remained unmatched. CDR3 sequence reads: CASGNLAGMYNEQFF. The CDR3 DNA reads TGTGCCAGCGGCAACCTAGCGGGGATGTACAATGAGCAGTTCTTC.

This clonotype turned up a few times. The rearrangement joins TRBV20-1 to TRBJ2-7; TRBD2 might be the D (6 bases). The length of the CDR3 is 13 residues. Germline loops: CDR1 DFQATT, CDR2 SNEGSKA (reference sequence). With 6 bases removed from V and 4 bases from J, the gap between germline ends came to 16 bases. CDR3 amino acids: CSASLSGPYEQYF. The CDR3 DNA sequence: TGCAGTGCATCGCTTAGCGGCCCGTACGAGCAGTACTTC.

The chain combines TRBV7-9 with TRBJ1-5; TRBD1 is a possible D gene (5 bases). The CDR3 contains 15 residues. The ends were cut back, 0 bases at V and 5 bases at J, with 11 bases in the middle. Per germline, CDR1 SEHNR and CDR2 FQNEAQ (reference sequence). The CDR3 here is CASSLAVGGDQPQHF. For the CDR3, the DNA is TGTGCCAGCAGCTTAGCAGTCGGGGGGGATCAGCCCCAGCATTTT.

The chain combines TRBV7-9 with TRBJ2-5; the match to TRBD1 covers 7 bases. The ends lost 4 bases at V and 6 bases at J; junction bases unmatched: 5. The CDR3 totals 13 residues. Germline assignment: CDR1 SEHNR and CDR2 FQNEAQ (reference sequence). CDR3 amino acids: CASSWGQIQTQYF. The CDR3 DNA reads TGTGCCAGCAGCTGGGGACAGATTCAGACCCAGTACTTC.

CDR3 protein: CASSRLGLAGFETQYF. The CDR3 DNA reads as TGTGCCAGCAGCCGACTCGGACTAGCGGGATTCGAGACCCAGTACTTC. The chain recombines TRBV11-1 with TRBJ2-7; TRBD2 aligns across 12 bases. The end of the DNA aligns better with TRBJ2-5, so the J call may be wrong. The CDR3 sequence is 16 residues long. Germline V gene lookup returns CDR1 SGHAT and CDR2 FQDESV (reference sequence).

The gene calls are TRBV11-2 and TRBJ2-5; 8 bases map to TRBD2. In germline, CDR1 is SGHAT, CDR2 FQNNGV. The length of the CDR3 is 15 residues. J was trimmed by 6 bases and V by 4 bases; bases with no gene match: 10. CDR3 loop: CASSSSASGGKTQYF. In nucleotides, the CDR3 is TGTGCCAGCAGCTCATCAGCCAGCGGGGGAAAGACCCAGTACTTC.

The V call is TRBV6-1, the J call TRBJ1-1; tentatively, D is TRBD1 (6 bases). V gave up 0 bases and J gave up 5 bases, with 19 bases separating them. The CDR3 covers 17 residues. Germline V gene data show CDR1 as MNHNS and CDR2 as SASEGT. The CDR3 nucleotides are TGTGCCAGCAGTGAAGCGGGGACAAAGGGTGGTAGAACTGAAGCTTTCTTT. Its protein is CASSEAGTKGGRTEAFF.

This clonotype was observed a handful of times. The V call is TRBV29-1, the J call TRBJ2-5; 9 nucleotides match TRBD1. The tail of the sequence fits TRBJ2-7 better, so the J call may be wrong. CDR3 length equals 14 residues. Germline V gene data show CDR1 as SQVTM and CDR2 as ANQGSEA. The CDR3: CSVAPGQGRSEQYF. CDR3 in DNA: TGCAGCGTTGCGCCGGGACAGGGAAGGTCCGAGCAGTACTTC.

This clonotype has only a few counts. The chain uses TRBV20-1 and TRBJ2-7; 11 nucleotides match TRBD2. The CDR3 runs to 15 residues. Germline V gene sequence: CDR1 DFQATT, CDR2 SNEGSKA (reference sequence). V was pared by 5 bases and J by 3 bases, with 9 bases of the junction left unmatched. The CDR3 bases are TGCAGTGCTCGACGTACTAGCGGGAGTAGCTACGAGCAGTACTTC. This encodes CSARRTSGSSYEQYF.

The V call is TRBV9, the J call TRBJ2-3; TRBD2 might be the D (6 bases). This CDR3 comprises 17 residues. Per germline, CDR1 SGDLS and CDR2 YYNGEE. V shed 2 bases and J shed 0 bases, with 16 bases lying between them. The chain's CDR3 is CASSVGNSGGSTDTQYF. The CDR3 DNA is TGTGCCAGCAGCGTGGGTAATAGCGGCGGAAGCACAGATACGCAGTATTTT.

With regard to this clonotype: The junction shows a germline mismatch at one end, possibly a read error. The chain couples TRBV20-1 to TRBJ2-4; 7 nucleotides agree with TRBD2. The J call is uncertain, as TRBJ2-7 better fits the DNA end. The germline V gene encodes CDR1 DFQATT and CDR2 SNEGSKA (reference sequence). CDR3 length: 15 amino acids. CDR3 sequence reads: CSARGSGASSCEQYF. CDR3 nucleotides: TGCAGTGCTAGAGGCAGCGGGGCATCCTCCTGCGAGCAGTACTTC.

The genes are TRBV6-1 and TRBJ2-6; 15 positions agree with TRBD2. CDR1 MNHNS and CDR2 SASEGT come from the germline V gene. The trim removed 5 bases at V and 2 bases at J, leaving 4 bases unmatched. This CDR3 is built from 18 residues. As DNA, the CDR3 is TGTGCCAGCAGTCAGGGACTAGCGGGAGGTCCTGGGGCCAACGTCCTGACTTTC. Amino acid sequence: CASSQGLAGGPGANVLTF.

The CDR3 region is CSARDVSLSYSPLHF. The CDR3 DNA reads as TGCAGTGCTAGAGATGTATCACTGAGTTATTCACCCCTCCACTTT. The gene calls are TRBV20-1 and TRBJ1-6; D is unresolved. V was trimmed by 0 bases and J by 8 bases, leaving 14 bases between them. Germline lookup yields CDR1 DFQATT and CDR2 SNEGSKA (reference sequence). The CDR3 covers 15 residues.

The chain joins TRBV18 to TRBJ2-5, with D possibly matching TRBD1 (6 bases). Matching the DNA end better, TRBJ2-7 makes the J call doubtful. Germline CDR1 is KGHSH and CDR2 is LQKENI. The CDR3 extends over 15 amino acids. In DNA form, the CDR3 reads TGTGCCAGCTCCCTCCGGGACACCGCCGTCTACGAGCAGTACTTC. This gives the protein CASSLRDTAVYEQYF.

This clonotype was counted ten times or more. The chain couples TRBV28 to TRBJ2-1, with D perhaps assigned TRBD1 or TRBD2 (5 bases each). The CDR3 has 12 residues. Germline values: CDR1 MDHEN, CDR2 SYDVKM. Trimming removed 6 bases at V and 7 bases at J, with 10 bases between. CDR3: CASSWGKNEQFF. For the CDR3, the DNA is TGTGCCAGCAGCTGGGGGAAAAATGAGCAGTTCTTC. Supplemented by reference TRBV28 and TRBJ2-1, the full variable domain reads DVKVTQSSRYLVKRTGEKVFLECVQDMDHENMFWYRQDPGLGLRLIYFSYDVKMKEKGDIPEGYSVSREKKERFSLILESASTNQTSMYLCASSWGKNEQFFGPGTRLTVL.